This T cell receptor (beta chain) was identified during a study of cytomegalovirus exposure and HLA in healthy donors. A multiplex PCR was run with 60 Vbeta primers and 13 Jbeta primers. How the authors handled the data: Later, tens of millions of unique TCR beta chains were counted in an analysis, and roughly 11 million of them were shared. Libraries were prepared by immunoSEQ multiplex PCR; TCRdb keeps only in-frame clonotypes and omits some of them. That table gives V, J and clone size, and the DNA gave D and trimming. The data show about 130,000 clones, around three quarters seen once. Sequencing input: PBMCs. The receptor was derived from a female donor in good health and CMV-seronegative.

This CDR3 reads CASPRGGAPSSYNEQFF. The CDR3 DNA reads TGCGCCAGCCCCCGGGGGGGAGCGCCTAGCTCCTACAATGAGCAGTTCTTC. This sequence joins TRBV23-1 and TRBJ2-1; TRBD2 aligns across 8 bases. TRBV23-1 is sorted into the ORF group, with uncertain function. V was clipped by 8 bases and J by 0 bases; unmatched bases: 12. This CDR3 region has 17 residues.